What follows are 24 T cell receptor beta chains derived from one specimen sequenced in a study of cytomegalovirus exposure and HLA in healthy donors. TCRdb's copy holds only in-frame clones and misses some; the assay was immunoSEQ multiplex PCR. The data show 280,000 or so clones, with roughly 90% seen just once and approximately 0.88% held by the top ten. Sample: PBMCs. All receptors derive from a woman aged 18-29 years in good health and CMV-seronegative.

The table lists this clone with a few counts. The V call is TRBV9, the J call TRBJ1-6; 11 bases are shared with TRBD1. The CDR3 runs to 17 residues. Trimming took 0 bases from V and 10 from J; bases not matched to a gene: 9. The V gene's germline CDR1 is SGDLS and CDR2 YYNGEE. The DNA of the CDR3 is TGTGCCAGCAGCGTAGGGACAGGGGGCCGCTGGAACTCACCCCTCCACTTT. It yields the protein CASSVGTGGRWNSPLHF.

In this sample, this clone turned up many times. The chain carries TRBV2 and TRBJ1-2; D is undetermined. From germline, CDR1 is SNHLY and CDR2 FYNNEI. Trimming took off 8 bases at V and 5 bases at J, with 15 bases between the two ends. This CDR3 spans 13 amino acids. The CDR3 sequence is CASHKTRGYGYTF. The CDR3 DNA reads as TGTGCCAGCCATAAGACTCGGGGATATGGCTACACCTTC. The full variable domain, its missing parts supplied by reference TRBV2 and TRBJ1-2, is EPEVTQTPSHQVTQMGQEVILRCVPISNHLYFYWYRQILGQKVEFLVSFYNNEISEKSEIFDDQFSVERPDGSNFTLKIRSTKLEDSAMYFCASHKTRGYGYTFGSGTRLTVV.

The rearrangement uses TRBV27 and TRBJ1-5, with D unclear. The CDR3 has 13 residues. The V gene's germline CDR1 is MNHEY and CDR2 SMNVEV (reference sequence). Trimming stripped 7 bases from V and 4 bases from J, with 11 bases between. The CDR3 sequence is CASTSGLNQPQHF. CDR3 DNA sequence: TGTGCCAGCACCAGCGGACTAAATCAGCCCCAGCATTTT.

This clone was found once. The chain employs TRBV13 and TRBJ1-1; D is ambiguous. Trimming removed 5 bases at V and 7 bases at J, with 17 bases between. The germline CDR1 and CDR2 sequences are PRHDT and FYEKMQ (reference sequence). This CDR3 region has 14 residues. The CDR3 region is CASSLTSRRSEAFF. CDR3 DNA sequence: TGTGCCAGCAGCCTAACCTCGCGACGGAGTGAAGCTTTCTTT.

The chain joins TRBV19 to TRBJ1-2, with a weak D call TRBD1 (6 bases). The CDR3 loop spans 14 amino acids. The V and J ends lost 4 bases and 7 bases respectively, with 16 bases between them. Per germline, CDR1 LNHDA and CDR2 SQIVND (reference sequence). The CDR3 DNA is TGTGCCAGTAGTACTACAGGGAAGGCGGTTGGCTACACCTTC. It translates to CASSTTGKAVGYTF. Together with reference TRBV19 and TRBJ1-2, the CDR3 gives the full variable domain: DGGITQSPKYLFRKEGQNVTLSCEQNLNHDAMYWYRQDPGQGLRLIYYSQIVNDFQKGDIAEGYSVSREKKESFPLTVTSAQKNPTAFYLCASSTTGKAVGYTFGSGTRLTVV.

This clone came up once. The V call is TRBV18, the J call TRBJ2-3; TRBD2 matches 15 bases. V lost 3 bases and J lost 4; bases outside the gene matches: 2. CDR1 is KGHSH and CDR2 is LQKENI in the germline V gene. This CDR3 contains 16 residues. CDR3 loop: CASSPGLAGGADTQYF. CDR3 in DNA: TGTGCCAGCTCACCCGGACTAGCGGGAGGGGCAGATACGCAGTATTTT.

The V and J genes are TRBV27 and TRBJ2-1, with a weak D call TRBD2 (5 bases). Trimming took off 5 bases at V and 12 bases at J, with 14 bases between the two ends. Germline assignment: CDR1 MNHEY and CDR2 SMNVEV (reference sequence). The CDR3 contains 12 residues. The CDR3 DNA reads as TGTGCCAGCAGTACACTCCGGGATATGCAGTTCTTC. Amino acid sequence: CASSTLRDMQFF.

The chain employs TRBV27 and TRBJ2-6; D uncertain. Germline-derived CDR1 and CDR2 are MNHEY and SMNVEV (reference sequence). The CDR3 has 13 residues. V lost 6 bases to trimming and J lost 4 bases, with 7 bases between them. In DNA form, the CDR3 reads TGTGCCAGCAGCCCCGGGGGGGCCAACGTCCTGACTTTC. It yields the protein CASSPGGANVLTF.

This rearrangement joins TRBV4-1 to TRBJ2-2; TRBD1 might be the D (6 bases). Trimming stripped 0 bases from V and 0 bases from J, with 11 bases between. Germline CDR1 reads MGHRA; CDR2 reads YSYEKL. The CDR3 totals 17 residues. The CDR3 DNA follows: TGCGCCAGCAGCCAAGATCTGGACAGCGCGAACACCGGGGAGCTGTTTTTT. Amino acid sequence: CASSQDLDSANTGELFF.

The chain has TRBV28 and TRBJ2-3, with 8 bases lining up with TRBD2. Unmatched junction bases numbered 8, after V lost 5 bases and J lost 1 base. The length of the CDR3 is 16 residues. Germline CDR1 is MDHEN and CDR2 is SYDVKM. In DNA form, the CDR3 reads TGTGCCAGCAGTGAACGGACTAGCCCGCGCACAGATACGCAGTATTTT. This sequence encodes CASSERTSPRTDTQYF.

The rearrangement joins TRBV5-4 to TRBJ2-1; maybe TRBD1 (5 bases). Between the trimmed V and J ends, which lost 1 base and 4 bases, there was a span of 9 bases. The V gene's germline CDR1 is SGHNT and CDR2 YYREEE (reference sequence). The CDR3 is 14 amino acids. CDR3 amino acids: CASSLQGRYNEQFF. The CDR3 nucleotides read TGTGCCAGCAGCTTGCAGGGAAGATACAATGAGCAGTTCTTC.

V gene TRBV5-1 combines with J gene TRBJ2-7, with TRBD2 matching 13 bases. The CDR3 contains 15 residues. The V and J ends lost 3 bases and 5 bases, in that order; junction bases with no gene match: 5. Germline V gene sequence: CDR1 SGHRS, CDR2 YFSETQ. The CDR3 coding sequence is TGCGCCAGCAGCTGGACTAGCGGGAGAACCAACGAGCAGTACTTC. Protein: CASSWTSGRTNEQYF. The variable domain in full, with the rest retrieved from reference TRBV5-1 and TRBJ2-7, is KAGVTQTPRYLIKTRGQQVTLSCSPISGHRSVSWYQQTPGQGLQFLFEYFSETQRNKGNFPGRFSGRQFSNSRSEMNVSTLELGDSALYLCASSWTSGRTNEQYFGPGTRLTVT.

The rearrangement links TRBV28 to TRBJ1-3; TRBD1 agrees at 12 bases. Germline V gives CDR1 MDHEN, CDR2 SYDVKM. This CDR3 region has 17 residues. Trimming cost V 5 bases and J 4 bases; bases outside gene matches: 9. This CDR3 is CASSASGTGGAGNTIYF. The CDR3 DNA is TGTGCCAGCAGTGCCTCGGGGACAGGGGGCGCGGGAAACACCATATATTTT.

This clone turned up a few times. The chain joins TRBV4-1 to TRBJ1-5; perhaps TRBD1 as D (6 bases). CDR3 length: 17 amino acids. Germline V gives CDR1 MGHRA, CDR2 YSYEKL. V lost 4 bases, J lost 2 bases, and 18 bases lay in between. The CDR3: CASSLDSVLFGNQPQHF. The CDR3 nucleotides read TGCGCCAGCAGCCTGGACAGCGTGCTCTTTGGCAATCAGCCCCAGCATTTT.

The chain combines TRBV6-6 with TRBJ1-4; no clear D. V gave up 2 bases and J gave up 7 bases, with 11 bases separating them. Per germline, CDR1 MNHNY and CDR2 SVGAGI (reference sequence). This CDR3 has 14 amino acids. CDR3 residues: CASSYVTAGEKLFF. CDR3 DNA: TGTGCCAGCAGTTACGTTACAGCCGGTGAAAAACTGTTTTTT.

The CDR3 loop reads CASSPSIDYEQYF. For the CDR3, the DNA is TGTGCCAGCTCACCAAGCATCGACTACGAGCAGTACTTC. The chain uses TRBV18 and TRBJ2-7; D is undetermined. The germline gives CDR1 KGHSH, CDR2 LQKENI. V was clipped by 2 bases and J by 3 bases, with 8 bases between them. The CDR3 is 13 amino acids. The entire variable domain, with the rest obtained from reference TRBV18 and TRBJ2-7, is as follows: NAGVMQNPRHLVRRRGQEARLRCSPMKGHSHVYWYRQLPEEGLKFMVYLQKENIIDESGMPKERFSAEFPKEGPSILRIQQVVRGDSAAYFCASSPSIDYEQYFGPGTRLTVT.

This chain uses TRBV2 with TRBJ2-2; the D is unclear. CDR3 length equals 14 residues. Per the germline V gene, CDR1 is SNHLY and CDR2 is FYNNEI. V lost 6 bases, J lost 0 bases, and 8 bases lay in between. This CDR3 reads CASSRVANTGELFF. In nucleotides, the CDR3 is TGTGCCAGCAGCCGCGTCGCGAACACCGGGGAGCTGTTTTTT.

The chain carries TRBV30 and TRBJ1-4; D is unresolved. CDR3 length: 17 residues. V dropped 3 bases and J dropped 7 bases, with 24 bases sitting between them. Germline V gene data show CDR1 as GTSNPN and CDR2 as SVGIG (reference sequence). The CDR3 DNA reads TGTGCCTGGAGCCCACTCGCCGTACAGTTTACCCGTGAAAAACTGTTTTTT. Translation: CAWSPLAVQFTREKLFF.

The rearrangement joins TRBV10-3 to TRBJ2-1; 11 bases match TRBD2. V shed 2 bases and J 6 bases; nucleotides not matched to a gene: 9. This CDR3 is built from 17 residues. Germline V gene lookup returns CDR1 ENHRY and CDR2 SYGVKD. CDR3 in DNA: TGTGCCATCAGTGAGACTAGCGGGAGTCCTTCATCCAATGAGCAGTTCTTC. Translation: CAISETSGSPSSNEQFF.

The chain employs TRBV30 and TRBJ1-5; 9 bases align to TRBD1. Per the germline V gene, CDR1 is GTSNPN and CDR2 is SVGIG (reference sequence). There are 15 residues in the CDR3. The trim removed 2 bases at V and 4 bases at J, leaving 6 bases unmatched. DNA for the CDR3: TGTGCCTGGAGTCGGGGACAGGGATCAAATCAGCCCCAGCATTTT. Translating it yields CAWSRGQGSNQPQHF. Looking up the rest from reference TRBV30 and TRBJ1-5 gives the full variable domain: SQTIHQWPATLVQPVGSPLSLECTVEGTSNPNLYWYRQAAGRGLQLLFYSVGIGQISSEVPQNLSASRPQDRQFILSSKKLLLSDSGFYLCAWSRGQGSNQPQHFGDGTRLSIL.

This CDR3 is CASSYLQGGNTIYF. DNA of the CDR3: TGTGCCAGCAGTTACCTCCAGGGTGGAAACACCATATATTTT. This rearrangement joins TRBV6-5 to TRBJ1-3; a possible D gene is TRBD1 (5 bases). Trimming stripped 2 bases from V and 3 bases from J, with 8 bases between. Germline V gene data show CDR1 as MNHEY and CDR2 as SVGAGI. The length of the CDR3 is 14 residues.

V is TRBV27 and J is TRBJ2-7; 12 bases fit TRBD1. J lost 3 bases, V lost 5 bases, and 5 bases had no gene match. The V gene's germline CDR1 is MNHEY and CDR2 SMNVEV (reference sequence). The CDR3 is 15 amino acids. The CDR3 here is CASSMGTGGGYEQYF. Here the CDR3 DNA reads TGTGCCAGCAGTATGGGGACAGGGGGCGGCTACGAGCAGTACTTC.

The chain is built from TRBV2 and TRBJ2-1, with 8 bases lining up with TRBD2. V shed 8 bases, J shed 6 bases, and the junction held 9 bases outside the gene matches. CDR1 and CDR2 (germline): SNHLY, FYNNEI. The CDR3 length is 14 residues. The CDR3 DNA reads TGTGCCAGCGCCCCGGGACTAGGGCCCAATGAGCAGTTCTTC. This gives the protein CASAPGLGPNEQFF. Looking up the rest from reference TRBV2 and TRBJ2-1 gives the full variable domain: EPEVTQTPSHQVTQMGQEVILRCVPISNHLYFYWYRQILGQKVEFLVSFYNNEISEKSEIFDDQFSVERPDGSNFTLKIRSTKLEDSAMYFCASAPGLGPNEQFFGPGTRLTVL.

This chain's CDR3 is CASSLGTGGDFYGYTF. In DNA form, the CDR3 reads TGTGCCAGCAGTTTAGGAACCGGAGGGGACTTCTATGGCTACACCTTC. The chain carries TRBV28 and TRBJ1-2; D possibly corresponds to TRBD1 (5 bases). The CDR3 is 16 amino acids. Germline CDR1 and CDR2: MDHEN and SYDVKM. The ends were cut back, 2 bases at V and 4 bases at J, with 17 bases in the middle.